The clone carrying this T cell receptor (beta chain) came up a few times. Its antigen remains unknown. The sample is drawn from a study of blood T cells in healthy people across ages. Study results and caveats: Estimated diversity across one million T cells was deemed an underestimate.

V lost 10 bases and J lost 5, with 20 bases in between. The CDR3 spans 14 residues. The germline CDR1 and CDR2 sequences are MNHEY and SVGEGT. The authors ran a second PCR of 7 to 11 cycles using a sample-barcoded 5' primer and a J-beta primer mix. TCRdb reprocessed the 5' RACE reads via MiXCR and lists one record per CDR3 protein. The table records 1.2 million to 1.5 million distinct CDR3 sequences, 45% to 70% of them present only once. The sequence was collected from a man aged 18 to 29 in good health. The V gene is TRBV6-2 or TRBV6-3, the J gene TRBJ2-5; D uncertain. Sequenced material: blood. The CDR3 sequence: CATNPPESVETQYF. The CDR3 region has the DNA TGTGCCACCAATCCTCCTGAGAGCGTGGAGACCCAGTACTTC.